The sequence of this T cell receptor beta chain was determined in a study of blood T cell repertoires in COVID-19 (TCRdb year 2020). Turning to the overall study: The collaborator samples originated in the United States, Italy and Spain and spanned the acute and convalescent phases of COVID-19. Where available, HLA class I and class II types were obtained from metadata supplied by the sample provider rather than from assay-based typing. Samples came from the ongoing ImmuneRACE study (first 160 participants) plus 1,254 subjects from 6 global collaborators. The material from the prospective study consisted of cDNA or gDNA derived from T cells, B-cell-depleted T cells, or PBMCs. Deeply sampled blood TCRbeta repertoires from subjects exposed to, actively infected with, or recovered from COVID-19 were included in the dataset. A de-identified subject ID, COVID-19 status, age in years and sex were almost always included in the sample metadata. The repertoires were made available in a free public database intended to serve as a resource for research on the immune response to SARS-CoV-2.

Overall study outcomes, separate from this receptor: The amount of clinical and demographic metadata varied by source and participant and was provided uncurated.

Including the terminal cysteine and phenylalanine, the CDR3 comprises 14 residues. The retained sequence is limited to the CDR3, 42 bases, with the frame set at the first base. Based on the germline V gene, the CDR1 and CDR2 sequences are MNHEY and SVGAGI. For this chain, trimming is 2 bases at the V end and 3 bases at the J end, and the number of junction bases without a gene match is 2. About this clone: Its target antigen remains unknown. There are no base qualities to consult, and no much larger clone falls within one base.

Samples from volunteer blood donors who had recovered from COVID-19 were contributed by a second Seattle source. Each collaborating institution followed its own protocols to collect whole blood in K2EDTA tubes. For TCRbeta analysis, collaborator samples were shipped as frozen whole blood, as isolated PBMCs, or as DNA extracted from either sample type. TCRbeta CDR3 regions were amplified from genomic DNA by means of the immunoSEQ Assay, a bias-controlled multiplex PCR. In the authors' own workflow: Nucleated cell counts per sample were estimated from amplification of reference gene primers within the assay. To quantify the absolute abundance of each unique TCRbeta CDR3 rearrangement, sequence reads were collapsed and filtered. For each sample, productive Simpson clonality was calculated by taking the square root of Simpson's diversity index across productive rearrangements. As stored in TCRdb, this immuneACCESS dataset retains in-frame rearrangements with V and J assigned. A fraction of the clones does not appear; measured against another copy, unresolved V genes explain less than half of the discrepancy, and the remainder lacks a known reason. The V and J calls and clone size are taken from that table; D and trimming were inferred from the DNA. The sample data list under 300,000 clones, and about 80% of these were observed just once. Clones ranked in the top ten supply over 9% of the sample.

The rearrangement joined TRBV6-5 to TRBJ2-7, and 9 bases in between align with TRBD2. The source is a woman aged 45-60 years who had recovered from COVID-19. Sequencing was carried out using peripheral blood. The CDR3 here reads CASSYGSGGYEQYF. The base sequence is TGTGCCAGCAGTTACGGTAGCGGGGGCTACGAGCAGTACTTC.